The 6 T cell receptor beta chains below come from one sample, sequenced in a study of cytomegalovirus exposure and HLA in healthy donors. Use of 60 Vbeta and 13 Jbeta primers characterized the PCR. Measured with immunoSEQ multiplex PCR; TCRdb has only the in-frame clones, and not every one. The profile covers 100,000 to 150,000 clones, with over 80% appearing a single time and 1% to 1.5% taken by the ten largest. Sequenced input: PBMCs. These receptors came from a boy between 10 and 17 years old in good health and CMV-seronegative.

This sequence joins TRBV4-1 and TRBJ2-7; D perhaps matches TRBD1 (5 bases). V was cut by 3 bases and J by 7 bases, with 16 bases left in between. The germline V gene has CDR1 MGHRA and CDR2 YSYEKL. The CDR3 has 14 amino acids. CDR3 nucleotide sequence: TGCGCCAGCAGCCAGTCTCAGGGATTGAGGGAGCAGTACTTC. This sequence encodes CASSQSQGLREQYF.

About this clone itself: The sample holds other DNA sequences that translate to the same CDR3. This chain links TRBV6-5 with TRBJ2-7, with TRBD1 matching over 7 bases. There are 12 residues in the CDR3. The germline CDR1 and CDR2 sequences are MNHEY and SVGAGI. The ends lost 5 bases at V and 5 bases at J; junction bases unmatched: 3. The CDR3 nucleotides read TGTGCCAGCAGTCGAGGGGGCCACGAGCAGTACTTC. This encodes CASSRGGHEQYF.

The V and J genes are TRBV5-4 and TRBJ2-1, with D maybe TRBD2 (5 bases). The CDR3 runs to 16 residues. The germline gives CDR1 SGHNT, CDR2 YYREEE (reference sequence). Between the trimmed V and J ends, which lost 7 bases and 6 bases, there was a span of 23 bases. CDR3 region: CASFPSVGSRSNEQFF. The CDR3 DNA reads as TGTGCCAGCTTCCCCTCTGTAGGGAGCAGATCCAATGAGCAGTTCTTC.

This chain uses TRBV5-1 with TRBJ2-2; D is possibly TRBD2 (6 bases). Trimming took 3 bases from V and 2 from J, leaving 11 bases between them. CDR1 is SGHRS, CDR2 YFSETQ, per germline. The CDR3 extends over 15 amino acids. CDR3 DNA: TGCGCCAGCAGCTGGGGGGACCTAAACACCGGGGAGCTGTTTTTT. Its protein is CASSWGDLNTGELFF.

The chain couples TRBV7-9 to TRBJ2-7; 8 bases match TRBD2. V shed 5 bases, J shed 0 bases, and the junction held 6 bases outside the gene matches. The CDR3 consists of 15 residues. The germline gives CDR1 SEHNR, CDR2 FQNEAQ (reference sequence). The CDR3: CASSHGTRGSYEQYF. Written as DNA, the CDR3 is TGTGCCAGCAGCCACGGGACTAGGGGCTCCTACGAGCAGTACTTC. The complete variable domain, with remaining parts taken from reference TRBV7-9 and TRBJ2-7, reads DTGVSQNPRHKITKRGQNVTFRCDPISEHNRLYWYRQTLGQGPEFLTYFQNEAQLEKSRLLSDRFSAERPKGSFSTLEIQRTEQGDSAMYLCASSHGTRGSYEQYFGPGTRLTVT.

CDR3 sequence: CASSLGTGTGGYEQYF. As DNA, the CDR3 is TGCGCCAGCAGCTTGGGGACCGGGACAGGGGGCTACGAGCAGTACTTC. The genes are TRBV5-1 and TRBJ2-7, with 11 nucleotides matching TRBD1. The CDR3 length is 16 residues. In germline, CDR1 is SGHRS, CDR2 YFSETQ. J lost 3 bases, V lost 0 bases, and 5 bases had no gene match. The variable domain in full, completed from reference TRBV5-1 and TRBJ2-7, reads KAGVTQTPRYLIKTRGQQVTLSCSPISGHRSVSWYQQTPGQGLQFLFEYFSETQRNKGNFPGRFSGRQFSNSRSEMNVSTLELGDSALYLCASSLGTGTGGYEQYFGPGTRLTVT.